This T cell receptor (beta chain) was recorded in a study of T-cell memory formation after mild COVID-19. General observations from the study: Memory from before infection featured some responding clones, which suggests cross-reactive memory joined. Day 37-peaking second-wave clones had unconfirmed SARS-CoV-2 specificity. Later expanders leaned toward CD4+, whereas clones contracting from day 15 to 85 were balanced CD4/CD8.

With regard to this clonotype: Its target is not known.

TCRdb reanalysed the 5' RACE reads using MiXCR and keeps one entry per CDR3 protein. The data hold under 650,000 distinct CDR3 sequences, with about a sixth observed a single time. The J segment lost 5 bases and the V segment lost 5 bases, leaving 9 bases of the junction unmatched. CDR3 length equals 16 residues. Per germline, CDR1 MGHRA and CDR2 YSYEKL. The gene calls are TRBV4-1 and TRBJ1-4, with TRBD1 matching over 9 bases. The sample was PBMCs or a T cell subset sorted from them (not recorded which). The sequence derives from an adult woman who had mild COVID-19 (a few samples of this study predate the infection). Cell type and time point are not known. The CDR3: CASSSLMGQGNEKLFF. The CDR3 DNA reads TGCGCCAGCAGCTCTCTTATGGGACAGGGCAATGAAAAACTGTTTTTT.